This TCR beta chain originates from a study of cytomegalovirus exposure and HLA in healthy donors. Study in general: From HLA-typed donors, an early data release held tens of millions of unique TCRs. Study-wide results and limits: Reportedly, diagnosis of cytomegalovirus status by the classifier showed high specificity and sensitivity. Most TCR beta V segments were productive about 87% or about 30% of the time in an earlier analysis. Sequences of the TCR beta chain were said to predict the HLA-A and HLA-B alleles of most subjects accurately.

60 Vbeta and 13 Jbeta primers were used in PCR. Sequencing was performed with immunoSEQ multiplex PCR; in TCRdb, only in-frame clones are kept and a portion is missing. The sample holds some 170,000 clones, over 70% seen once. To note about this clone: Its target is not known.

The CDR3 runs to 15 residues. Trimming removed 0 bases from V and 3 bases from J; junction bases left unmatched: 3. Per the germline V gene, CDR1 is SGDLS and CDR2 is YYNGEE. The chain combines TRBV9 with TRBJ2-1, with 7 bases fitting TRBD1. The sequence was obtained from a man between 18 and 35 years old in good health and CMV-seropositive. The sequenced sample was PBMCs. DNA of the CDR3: TGTGCCAGCAGCGTAGAGGGGGCTAACTACAATGAGCAGTTCTTC. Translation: CASSVEGANYNEQFF.